This TCR beta chain was obtained from a study of a mutant IDH1 vaccine in newly diagnosed glioma. Study-wide context: Eight vaccine injections were given to patients in weeks 1, 3, 5, 7, 11, 15, 19 and 23. Receipt of radiotherapy, temozolomide, or both preceded the study, and most received both. Findings of the study overall: Whatever changes occurred in top peripheral T cell clonotypes seemed unrelated to pseudoprogression.

Concerning this clone: Its antigen is unidentified.

Repertoires were generated with immunoSEQ multiplex PCR, while TCRdb's copy carries only in-frame clones and drops some. The data show about 75,000 clones, with over 75% seen just once and 0.56% held by the top ten. The time point was: week 5, during vaccination. Vaccination used 300 ug of mutant IDH1 20-mer peptide per dose, with topical imiquimod. The ends lost 6 bases at V and 3 bases at J; junction bases unmatched: 2. The CDR3 length is 14 residues. Germline loops: CDR1 SGHDN, CDR2 FVKESK. The chain links TRBV14 to TRBJ2-1; 10 positions agree with TRBD2. Sequencing used PBMCs, obtained from a glioma patient whose treatment included an IDH1 peptide vaccine. The source of this sequence is a woman in her fifties or sixties with glioma. CDR3: CASSRTSGYNEQFF. The CDR3 bases are TGTGCCAGCAGTCGGACTAGCGGCTACAATGAGCAGTTCTTC.